This T cell receptor (beta chain) is from a study of shared clonotypes between healthy human individuals. Assay runs were performed at deep level. Measured with immunoSEQ multiplex PCR; TCRdb has only the in-frame clones, and not every one. The repertoire consists of fewer than 850,000 clones, with 72% occurring once and the leading ten covering under 2%. This receptor was obtained from a woman in her thirties in good health. Sequencing was done on a sample of memory CD4+ T cells sorted from blood. Subset: CD45RA-negative fraction.

The CDR3 spells CASSQPRDRDSGMNEQYF. The CDR3 DNA reads as TGCGCCAGCAGCCAACCCCGGGACAGGGATTCGGGGATGAACGAGCAGTACTTC. The chain employs TRBV4-1 and TRBJ2-7; 9 nucleotides line up with TRBD1. Trimming removed 2 bases from V and 5 bases from J; junction bases left unmatched: 16. This CDR3 has 18 residues. The germline V gene encodes CDR1 MGHRA and CDR2 YSYEKL.